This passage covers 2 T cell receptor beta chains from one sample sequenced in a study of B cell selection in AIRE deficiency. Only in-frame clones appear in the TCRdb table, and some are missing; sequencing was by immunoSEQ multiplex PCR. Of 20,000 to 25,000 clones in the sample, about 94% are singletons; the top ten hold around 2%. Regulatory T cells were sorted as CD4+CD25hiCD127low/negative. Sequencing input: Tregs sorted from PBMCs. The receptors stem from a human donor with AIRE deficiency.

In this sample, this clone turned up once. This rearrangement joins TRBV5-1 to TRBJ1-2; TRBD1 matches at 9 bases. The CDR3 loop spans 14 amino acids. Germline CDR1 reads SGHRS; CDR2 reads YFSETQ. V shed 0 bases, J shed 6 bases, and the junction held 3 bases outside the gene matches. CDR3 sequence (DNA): TGCGCCAGCAGCTTGGACAGGGGGCTCGATGGCTACACCTTC. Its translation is CASSLDRGLDGYTF.

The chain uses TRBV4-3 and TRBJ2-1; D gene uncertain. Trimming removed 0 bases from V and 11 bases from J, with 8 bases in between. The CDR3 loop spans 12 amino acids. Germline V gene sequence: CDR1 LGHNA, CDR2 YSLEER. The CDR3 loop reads CASSQDSMKQFF. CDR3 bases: TGCGCCAGCAGCCAAGACTCAATGAAGCAGTTCTTC.